The 6 T cell receptor beta chains below were found in one sample sequenced in a study of shared clonotypes between healthy human individuals. Profiled with immunoSEQ multiplex PCR; TCRdb holds only in-frame clones, not every one. The sample holds 650,000 to 750,000 clones, 72% seen once. Input material: memory CD4+ T cells sorted from blood. Sample subset: CD45RA-negative fraction. All receptors derive from a woman in her 30s in good health.

The chain combines TRBV2 with TRBJ1-2; TRBD1 aligns across 7 bases. J lost 4 bases, V lost 8 bases, and 10 bases had no gene match. The CDR3 totals 14 residues. Germline V gives CDR1 SNHLY, CDR2 FYNNEI. The CDR3 sequence is CASVRDSHGYGYTF. CDR3 DNA sequence: TGTGCCAGCGTCCGGGACAGCCACGGCTATGGCTACACCTTC.

The chain couples TRBV10-3 to TRBJ1-5, with a possible D match to TRBD1 (6 bases). The CDR3 length is 15 residues. Germline CDR1 ENHRY, CDR2 SYGVKD. Trimming shortened V by 4 bases and J by 6 bases, and 16 bases separated the two germline ends. The CDR3 DNA follows: TGTGCCATCAGTGCTGGTGGCAGGGGTGGTCAGCCCCAGCATTTT. It yields the protein CAISAGGRGGQPQHF.

This chain connects TRBV28 to TRBJ1-5; D uncertain. The CDR3 extends over 19 amino acids. The germline CDR1 and CDR2 sequences are MDHEN and SYDVKM. Deletions cut 8 bases from V and 6 bases from J, with 32 bases between. CDR3 sequence: CASLRIPTVGSGAGQPQHF. CDR3 bases: TGTGCCAGCCTCCGCATCCCTACAGTTGGGTCCGGCGCCGGTCAGCCCCAGCATTTT.

Worth noting for this clone: Other DNA sequences of this sample code for an identical CDR3. This sequence joins TRBV18 and TRBJ1-5; possible D gene TRBD1, 6 bases. CDR1 and CDR2 from the germline V gene are KGHSH and LQKENI. V lost 2 bases, J lost 2 bases, and 7 bases lay in between. The CDR3 covers 14 residues. CDR3 coding DNA: TGTGCCAGCTCACCAGGGGGCGGCAATCAGCCCCAGCATTTT. Translating it yields CASSPGGGNQPQHF.

This clone was observed a few times. The chain uses TRBV7-9 and TRBJ1-3, with unresolved D. This CDR3 contains 15 residues. Per germline, CDR1 SEHNR and CDR2 FQNEAQ (reference sequence). Between the trimmed V and J ends, which lost 6 bases and 0 bases, there was a span of 12 bases. The CDR3 nucleotides read TGTGCCAGCAGGTCAGATCTAGACTCTGGAAACACCATATATTTT. This gives the protein CASRSDLDSGNTIYF.

J is TRBJ1-1 and V is TRBV4-1; D possibly corresponds to TRBD1 (6 bases). Germline loops: CDR1 MGHRA, CDR2 YSYEKL. CDR3 size: 14 residues. V was clipped by 0 bases and J by 8 bases, with 13 bases between them. The CDR3 DNA is TGCGCCAGCAGCCAAGATTTAGGGGGGGCGGAAGCTTTCTTT. It yields the protein CASSQDLGGAEAFF.